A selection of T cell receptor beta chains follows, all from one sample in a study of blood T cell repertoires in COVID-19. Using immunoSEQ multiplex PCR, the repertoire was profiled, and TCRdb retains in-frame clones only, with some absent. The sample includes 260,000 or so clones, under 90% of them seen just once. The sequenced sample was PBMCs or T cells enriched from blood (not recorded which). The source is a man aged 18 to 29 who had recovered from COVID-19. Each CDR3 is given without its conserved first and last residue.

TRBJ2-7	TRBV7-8	ASSQWEGRSEY
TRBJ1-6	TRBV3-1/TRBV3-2	ASSQTETPLH
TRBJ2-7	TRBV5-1	ASTRQGAGDEQY
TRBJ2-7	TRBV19	ASSIVLGAPYEQY
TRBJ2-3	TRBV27	ASSSRLAATDTQY
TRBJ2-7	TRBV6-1	ASSETPGAGGAEQY
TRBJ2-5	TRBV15	ATSRELEETQY
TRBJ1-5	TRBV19	ASSDRASDQPQH
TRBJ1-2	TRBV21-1	ASSKCGARDYGYT
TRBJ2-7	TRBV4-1	ASSQLGTGFVYEQY
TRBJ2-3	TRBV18	ASSPVMSADTQY
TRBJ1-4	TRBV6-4	ASREGPKTGSNEKLF
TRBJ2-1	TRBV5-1	ASIPLAGTYNEQF
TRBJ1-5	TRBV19	ASSIRGQLDQPQH
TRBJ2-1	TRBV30	AWSSGTLNEQF
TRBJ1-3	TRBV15	ATSRDEFANTIY
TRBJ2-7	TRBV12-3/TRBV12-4	ASRRGRAHEQY
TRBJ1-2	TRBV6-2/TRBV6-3	ASSHNRGGYT
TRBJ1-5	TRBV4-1	ASSQERTGNQPQH
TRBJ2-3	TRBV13	ASSLTGELDTQY
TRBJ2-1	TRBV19	ASSISEGQKGQF
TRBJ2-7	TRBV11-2	ASGLVLKPYEQY
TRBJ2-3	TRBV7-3	ASSPTPGSTDTQY
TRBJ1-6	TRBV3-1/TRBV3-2	ASREWGESSYNSPLH